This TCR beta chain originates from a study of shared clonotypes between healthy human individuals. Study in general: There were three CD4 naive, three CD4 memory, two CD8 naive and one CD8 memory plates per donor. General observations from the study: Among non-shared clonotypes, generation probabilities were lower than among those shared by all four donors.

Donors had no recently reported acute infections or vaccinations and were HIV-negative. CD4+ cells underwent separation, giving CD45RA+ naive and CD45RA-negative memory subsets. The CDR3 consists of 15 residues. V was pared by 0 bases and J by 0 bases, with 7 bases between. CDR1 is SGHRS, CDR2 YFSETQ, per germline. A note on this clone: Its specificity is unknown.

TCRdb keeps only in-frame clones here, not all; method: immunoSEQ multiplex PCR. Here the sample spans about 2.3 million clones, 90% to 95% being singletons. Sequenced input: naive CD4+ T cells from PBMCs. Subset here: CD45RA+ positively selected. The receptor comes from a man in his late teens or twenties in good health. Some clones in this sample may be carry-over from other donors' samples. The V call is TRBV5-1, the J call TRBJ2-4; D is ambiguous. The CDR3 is CASSLGPLAKNIQYF. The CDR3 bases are TGCGCCAGCAGCTTGGGCCCCCTAGCCAAAAACATTCAGTACTTC.